This T cell receptor beta chain was captured by sequencing in a study of OX40 agonist ivuxolimab in advanced cancers. Libraries were prepared by immunoSEQ multiplex PCR; TCRdb keeps only in-frame clonotypes and omits some of them. The table includes about 66,000 clones, about 85% detected once. Germline V gene data show CDR1 as MDHEN and CDR2 as SYDVKM. This CDR3 contains 15 residues. The V gene end was trimmed by 5 bases and the J gene end by 4 bases; junction bases not matched to a gene: 8. The sequence came from an adult with an advanced solid tumor such as melanoma, head and neck, liver or kidney cancer. This rearrangement joins TRBV28 to TRBJ1-5, with 7 bases identical to TRBD1. The sample in question was CD4+ or CD8+ T cells sorted from blood, obtained in a trial of the OX40 agonist ivuxolimab. The chain's CDR3 is CASSLRGSRNQPQHF. CDR3 sequence (DNA): TGTGCCAGCAGTCTCAGGGGGTCTCGAAATCAGCCCCAGCATTTT. Together with reference TRBV28 and TRBJ1-5, the CDR3 gives the full variable domain: DVKVTQSSRYLVKRTGEKVFLECVQDMDHENMFWYRQDPGLGLRLIYFSYDVKMKEKGDIPEGYSVSREKKERFSLILESASTNQTSMYLCASSLRGSRNQPQHFGDGTRLSIL.